A selection of T cell receptor beta chains follows, all from one sample in a study of cytotoxic CD8 clonotypes in ibrutinib-treated CLL. Using immunoSEQ multiplex PCR, the repertoire was profiled, and TCRdb retains in-frame clones only, with some absent. Here the sample spans 13,000 to 15,000 clones, roughly 70% being singletons. The specimen was PBMCs, collected before ibrutinib treatment. These receptors came from a human donor with chronic lymphocytic leukemia. CDR3s include the opening cysteine and the closing phenylalanine or tryptophan. Fields, in order: clone size, V gene, D gene, J gene, CDR3 DNA, CDR3 protein. D genes are given only for firm matches. Some rows mark clone size as missing; the rest say once, few, many or name a class of expanded clone.

clone size: .
V gene: TRBV4-3
D gene: .
J gene: TRBJ2-5
CDR3 DNA: TGCGCCAGCAGCCAAGATTGGCAGGGAGGGACCCAGTACTTC
CDR3 protein: CASSQDWQGGTQYF

clone size: once
V gene: TRBV19
D gene: TRBD1
J gene: TRBJ1-2
CDR3 DNA: TGTGCCAGTAGTATTGTTGACAGGGAATCTGGCTACACCTTC
CDR3 protein: CASSIVDRESGYTF

clone size: .
V gene: TRBV9
D gene: .
J gene: TRBJ2-3
CDR3 DNA: TGTGCCAGCAGCGTGAGCGGACGCACAGATACGCAGTATTTT
CDR3 protein: CASSVSGRTDTQYF

clone size: .
V gene: TRBV5-5
D gene: TRBD1
J gene: TRBJ2-7
CDR3 DNA: TGTGCCAGCAGCTTGGTTAGGCGGCAGGGGGCCTACGAGCAGTACTTC
CDR3 protein: CASSLVRRQGAYEQYF

clone size: .
V gene: TRBV27
D gene: .
J gene: TRBJ1-1
CDR3 DNA: TGTGCCAGCAGTTTAACGGCCCAGGGACTGAGCCTTGAAGCTTTCTTT
CDR3 protein: CASSLTAQGLSLEAFF

clone size: .
V gene: TRBV11-3
D gene: .
J gene: TRBJ2-1
CDR3 DNA: TGTGCCAGCAGCTTAGACCCGGGGCTATCCAATGAGCAGTTCTTC
CDR3 protein: CASSLDPGLSNEQFF

clone size: .
V gene: TRBV7-2
D gene: .
J gene: TRBJ1-2
CDR3 DNA: TGTGCCAGCAGCCGGAGGGGGGGGGCGGATGGCTACACCTTC
CDR3 protein: CASSRRGGADGYTF

clone size: .
V gene: TRBV18
D gene: TRBD1
J gene: TRBJ2-3
CDR3 DNA: TGTGCCAGCTCACCCGAACACAGGGGAGATACGCAGTATTTT
CDR3 protein: CASSPEHRGDTQYF

clone size: .
V gene: TRBV28
D gene: .
J gene: TRBJ1-5
CDR3 DNA: TGTGCCAGCAGTTTCGGGTTTCAGCCCCAGCATTTT
CDR3 protein: CASSFGFQPQHF

clone size: .
V gene: TRBV19
D gene: TRBD1
J gene: TRBJ1-5
CDR3 DNA: TGTGCCAGTAGTATAGACCAAACAGGGGGCCTGCCCCAGCATTTT
CDR3 protein: CASSIDQTGGLPQHF

clone size: .
V gene: TRBV28
D gene: .
J gene: TRBJ2-3
CDR3 DNA: TGTGCCAGCCGGCGGCTACCCTCCACAGATACGCAGTATTTT
CDR3 protein: CASRRLPSTDTQYF

clone size: .
V gene: TRBV5-1
D gene: TRBD2
J gene: TRBJ2-1
CDR3 DNA: TGCGCCAGCAGCCGTGAGGCTAGCGGGAGTTTCTCCTACAATGAGCAGTTCTTC
CDR3 protein: CASSREASGSFSYNEQFF

clone size: .
V gene: TRBV4-3
D gene: .
J gene: TRBJ1-4
CDR3 DNA: TGCGCCAGCAGCCACCTCTTTGGCCGGGGGCTTAATGAAAAACTGTTTTTT
CDR3 protein: CASSHLFGRGLNEKLFF

clone size: .
V gene: TRBV5-5
D gene: .
J gene: TRBJ2-3
CDR3 DNA: TGTGCCAGCAGCCCCACTACTCGGACGGACGGGACGCAGTATTTT
CDR3 protein: CASSPTTRTDGTQYF

clone size: once
V gene: TRBV5-1
D gene: .
J gene: TRBJ1-1
CDR3 DNA: TGCGCCAGCAGGGAGGGCGTGGACACTGAAGCTTTCTTT
CDR3 protein: CASREGVDTEAFF

clone size: .
V gene: TRBV18
D gene: .
J gene: TRBJ1-1
CDR3 DNA: TGTGCCAGCTCACCACCGGTGAACACTGAAGCTTTCTTT
CDR3 protein: CASSPPVNTEAFF

clone size: few
V gene: TRBV4-2
D gene: .
J gene: TRBJ1-2
CDR3 DNA: TGTGCCAGCAGCCAAGATGGGGGGGCAGGGTTAGGCTACACCTTC
CDR3 protein: CASSQDGGAGLGYTF

clone size: few
V gene: TRBV7-2
D gene: TRBD2
J gene: TRBJ2-4
CDR3 DNA: TGTGCCAGCAGCCCTGGGGGGGTAGCCAAAAACATTCAGTACTTC
CDR3 protein: CASSPGGVAKNIQYF

clone size: .
V gene: TRBV5-1
D gene: .
J gene: TRBJ1-2
CDR3 DNA: TGCGCCAGCAGCCCGGGTCGGCAGGTGGGGGGCTACACCTTC
CDR3 protein: CASSPGRQVGGYTF

clone size: .
V gene: TRBV5-4
D gene: .
J gene: TRBJ2-2
CDR3 DNA: TGTGCCAGCAGCCCCGCAGCGACGGCCGGGGAGCTGTTTTTT
CDR3 protein: CASSPAATAGELFF

clone size: .
V gene: TRBV28
D gene: .
J gene: TRBJ1-3
CDR3 DNA: TGTGCCAGCAGTTTATCCGGGGCTGGAAACACCATATATTTT
CDR3 protein: CASSLSGAGNTIYF

clone size: medium-sized
V gene: TRBV28
D gene: .
J gene: TRBJ1-2
CDR3 DNA: TGTGCCAGCAGTTTACAGAAGTATGGCTACACCTTC
CDR3 protein: CASSLQKYGYTF

clone size: .
V gene: TRBV6-5
D gene: .
J gene: TRBJ1-2
CDR3 DNA: TGTGCCAGCAGTTACGGGCCGGGACGGTCCTATGGCCACACCTTC
CDR3 protein: CASSYGPGRSYGHTF

clone size: .
V gene: TRBV4-2
D gene: TRBD2
J gene: TRBJ2-4
CDR3 DNA: TGTGCCAGCAGCCAAGATGGCGGGACTAGCGGAAACATTCAGTACTTC
CDR3 protein: CASSQDGGTSGNIQYF

clone size: .
V gene: TRBV28
D gene: .
J gene: TRBJ1-2
CDR3 DNA: TGTGCCAGCAGTTTGAAAGGGGAGAAAGGCTATGGCTACACCTTC
CDR3 protein: CASSLKGEKGYGYTF

clone size: .
V gene: TRBV9
D gene: .
J gene: TRBJ1-1
CDR3 DNA: TGTGCCAGCAGCGCGGACGGCATGAACACTGAAGCTTTCTTT
CDR3 protein: CASSADGMNTEAFF

clone size: .
V gene: TRBV5-6
D gene: .
J gene: TRBJ1-1
CDR3 DNA: TGTGCCAGCAGCTTGGGAGGGGGGAGAGGGAGCACTGAAGCTTTCTTT
CDR3 protein: CASSLGGGRGSTEAFF

clone size: .
V gene: TRBV7-3
D gene: TRBD2
J gene: TRBJ2-3
CDR3 DNA: TGTGCCAGCAGCCCCGGGGGGACAGATACGCAGTATTTT
CDR3 protein: CASSPGGTDTQYF

clone size: .
V gene: TRBV11-1
D gene: TRBD1
J gene: TRBJ1-1
CDR3 DNA: TGTGCCAGCAGCTGGACAGGGGCGGCCGATGAAGCTTTCTTT
CDR3 protein: CASSWTGAADEAFF

clone size: once
V gene: TRBV6-6
D gene: TRBD1
J gene: TRBJ1-1
CDR3 DNA: TGTGCCAGCAGTCGTAGACAGGGGGGAGCTTTCTTT
CDR3 protein: CASSRRQGGAFF

clone size: .
V gene: TRBV18
D gene: .
J gene: TRBJ2-2
CDR3 DNA: TGTGCCAGCTCACCAGGCGGGGAGCTGTTTTTT
CDR3 protein: CASSPGGELFF

clone size: .
V gene: TRBV2
D gene: .
J gene: TRBJ2-3
CDR3 DNA: TGTGCCAGCAGTGAAATGACAGATACGCAGTATTTT
CDR3 protein: CASSEMTDTQYF

clone size: .
V gene: TRBV5-8
D gene: .
J gene: TRBJ2-3
CDR3 DNA: TGTGCCAGCAGCTTGGCCCTGAGCACAGATACGCAGTATTTT
CDR3 protein: CASSLALSTDTQYF

clone size: few
V gene: TRBV7-6
D gene: .
J gene: TRBJ2-1
CDR3 DNA: TGTGCCAGCAGCTTAGGTGGGGTCCAGGGATACAATGAGCAGTTCTTC
CDR3 protein: CASSLGGVQGYNEQFF